The rows below give T cell receptor beta chains drawn from one sample of a study of T cell responses to AZD1222 COVID-19 vaccine. Data came from immunoSEQ multiplex PCR; TCRdb stores just in-frame clones and leaves some out. The table lists approximately 150,000 clones, around 90% of them singletons. The sequencing used peripheral blood, collected on day 0 of AZD1222 vaccination. The source of these receptors is an adult in good health. CDR3s include the opening cysteine and the closing phenylalanine or tryptophan. The D gene is left open where the match is weak. Not all rows give a size; the values are once, few, many and, for expanded clones, a class.

>-|-|TRBJ2-3|TRBV5-6
CASSLLGGKGPDTQYF
TGTGCCAGCAGCTTGCTTGGGGGGAAAGGTCCAGATACGCAGTATTTT
>-|TRBD1|TRBJ2-1|TRBV18
CASSPQGANEQFF
TGTGCCAGCTCACCGCAGGGGGCGAATGAGCAGTTCTTC
>-|-|TRBJ1-4|TRBV5-1
CASVLWVLREKLFF
TGCGCCAGCGTGCTGTGGGTGTTGAGAGAAAAACTGTTTTTT
>-|-|TRBJ1-6|TRBV10-3
CAISRELSYYNSPLHF
TGTGCCATCAGCAGGGAGCTGAGTTACTATAATTCACCCCTCCACTTT
>once|TRBD2|TRBJ2-1|TRBV19
CASSMPPGLAEYNEQFF
TGTGCCAGTAGTATGCCTCCGGGACTAGCGGAATACAATGAGCAGTTCTTC
>-|TRBD2|TRBJ2-7|TRBV10-3
CAISDRVAGAYEQYF
TGTGCCATCAGTGATAGAGTAGCGGGAGCCTACGAGCAGTACTTC
>-|-|TRBJ2-1|TRBV5-1
CASSLGHNSYNEQFF
TGCGCCAGCAGCTTGGGTCACAACTCCTACAATGAGCAGTTCTTC
>-|-|TRBJ2-3|TRBV5-1
CASTEPSDTQYF
TGCGCCAGCACCGAACCCTCAGATACGCAGTATTTT
>-|-|TRBJ1-6|TRBV9
CASSDRGPDANSPLHF
TGTGCCAGCAGCGACCGAGGGCCGGACGCTAATTCACCCCTCCACTTT
>-|-|TRBJ2-7|TRBV14
CASSQEWTYEQYF
TGTGCCAGCAGCCAAGAATGGACCTACGAGCAGTACTTC
>-|TRBD1|TRBJ1-2|TRBV6-4
CASSDSRTGGFDYGYTF
TGTGCCAGCAGTGACTCGAGGACAGGGGGATTCGACTATGGCTACACCTTC
>-|TRBD1|TRBJ1-2|TRBV6-2/TRBV6-3
CASSPWGQGPFAGYTF
TGTGCCAGCAGCCCCTGGGGACAGGGGCCCTTTGCTGGCTACACCTTC
>-|-|TRBJ2-7|TRBV30
CAWSVSRGLLGEQYF
TGTGCCTGGAGTGTAAGCCGGGGCCTTTTAGGGGAGCAGTACTTC
>-|-|TRBJ2-7|TRBV4-3
CASSQAQLGLGEQYF
TGCGCCAGCAGCCAAGCCCAACTAGGATTGGGCGAGCAGTACTTC
>-|-|TRBJ2-2|TRBV18
CASSKNTGELFF
TGTGCCAGCTCAAAGAACACCGGGGAGCTGTTTTTT
>once|-|TRBJ1-2|TRBV7-9
CASSLFGTQGDYGYTF
TGTGCCAGCAGCTTATTTGGGACACAGGGTGACTATGGCTACACCTTC
>-|-|TRBJ1-5|TRBV27
CASSLRQQNSNQPQHF
TGTGCCAGCAGTTTAAGACAGCAGAATAGCAATCAGCCCCAGCATTTT
>-|-|TRBJ1-5|TRBV19
CASGQPFYQPQHF
TGTGCCTCCGGGCAGCCCTTTTATCAGCCCCAGCATTTT
>-|-|TRBJ1-1|TRBV6-5
CASSKLVGAEAFF
TGTGCCAGCAGTAAACTCGTAGGCGCTGAAGCTTTCTTT
>-|-|TRBJ1-2|TRBV28
CASKEEGINYGYTF
TGTGCCAGCAAGGAGGAAGGAATTAACTATGGCTACACCTTC
>-|-|TRBJ2-7|TRBV5-1
CASSDQGSRNEQYF
TGCGCCAGCTCCGACCAGGGAAGTCGAAACGAGCAGTACTTC
>-|-|TRBJ1-2|TRBV6-5
CASSLNEAGPYGYTF
TGTGCCAGCAGTCTAAACGAAGCAGGGCCCTATGGCTACACCTTC
>-|-|TRBJ2-5|TRBV9
CASSDSGQETQYF
TGTGCCAGCAGCGATAGCGGACAAGAGACCCAGTACTTC
>-|-|TRBJ2-2|TRBV2
CARRGVGSGELFF
TGTGCCAGGAGGGGGGTAGGAAGCGGGGAGCTGTTTTTT
>-|TRBD1|TRBJ1-5|TRBV19
CASSMGQLSNQPQHF
TGTGCCAGTAGTATGGGACAGCTATCCAATCAGCCCCAGCATTTT
>-|TRBD2|TRBJ2-1|TRBV19
CASRAGGPYNEQFF
TGTGCCAGTAGGGCGGGAGGGCCCTACAATGAGCAGTTCTTC
>-|-|TRBJ1-2|TRBV5-4
CASSLGGGADYGYTF
TGTGCCAGCAGCTTGGGAGGGGGGGCAGACTATGGCTACACCTTC
>once|-|TRBJ2-1|TRBV28
CASSPGGRATYNEQFF
TGTGCCAGCAGTCCCGGAGGGCGGGCCACCTACAATGAGCAGTTCTTC
>-|-|TRBJ1-5|TRBV6-2/TRBV6-3
CASSYRRSVGNQPQHF
TGTGCCAGCAGTTACCGCAGGAGCGTTGGCAATCAGCCCCAGCATTTT
>-|-|TRBJ1-1|TRBV5-1
CASTLGGLVGRRTEAFF
TGCGCCAGCACCCTTGGGGGGCTGGTGGGGCGAAGGACTGAAGCTTTCTTT
>once|TRBD1|TRBJ1-2|TRBV28
CASSFRTGGNYGYTF
TGTGCCAGCAGCTTTCGGACAGGGGGCAACTATGGCTACACCTTC
>once|-|TRBJ2-7|TRBV27
CASSPTGQTEQYF
TGTGCCAGCAGTCCGACAGGACAAACCGAGCAGTACTTC
>-|TRBD2|TRBJ2-5|TRBV7-3
CASSLGGTSGQETQYF
TGTGCCAGCAGCTTAGGCGGGACTAGCGGACAAGAGACCCAGTACTTC
>once|-|TRBJ1-5|TRBV6-1
CASSEQQGNQPQHF
TGTGCCAGCAGTGAACAGCAAGGCAATCAGCCCCAGCATTTT
>-|-|TRBJ1-5|TRBV19
CASNQGLSLGIRDQPQHF
TGTGCCAGTAACCAAGGGTTGAGTTTAGGTATAAGAGATCAGCCCCAGCATTTT
>-|TRBD1|TRBJ1-6|TRBV19
CASSTFRGDSPLHF
TGTGCCAGTAGCACCTTCAGGGGGGATTCACCCCTCCACTTT
>-|TRBD1|TRBJ1-6|TRBV28
CASRSGTVNSPLHF
TGTGCCAGCAGGTCCGGGACAGTCAATTCACCCCTCCACTTT
>few|-|TRBJ1-2|TRBV5-1
CASSPRRHGYTF
TGCGCCAGCAGCCCCCGGAGGCATGGCTACACCTTC
>-|TRBD2|TRBJ2-1|TRBV5-4
CASSYQAGAGEQFF
TGTGCCAGCAGCTACCAAGCGGGAGCGGGCGAGCAGTTCTTC
>-|TRBD2|TRBJ2-1|TRBV10-3
CAISEGREGPNEQFF
TGTGCCATCAGTGAGGGGCGGGAGGGCCCCAATGAGCAGTTCTTC
>once|TRBD2|TRBJ2-1|TRBV11-2
CASSSSGRSYNEQFF
TGTGCCAGCAGCTCTAGCGGCCGCTCCTACAATGAGCAGTTCTTC
>-|-|TRBJ2-1|TRBV7-8
CASSQTIAREQFF
TGTGCCAGCAGCCAGACAATAGCGCGTGAGCAGTTCTTC
>-|-|TRBJ2-7|TRBV12-3/TRBV12-4
CASSLEGEQYF
TGTGCCAGCAGTTTAGAGGGGGAGCAGTACTTC
>once|TRBD1|TRBJ1-1|TRBV28
CASRDGTVKNTEAFF
TGTGCCAGCAGGGACGGGACAGTTAAGAACACTGAAGCTTTCTTT
>-|-|TRBJ2-7|TRBV30
CAWNHGQRSYEQYF
TGTGCCTGGAATCATGGCCAGAGATCCTACGAGCAGTACTTC
>once|-|TRBJ2-1|TRBV24-1
CATSDFSGYNEQFF
TGTGCCACCAGTGATTTCTCCGGATACAATGAGCAGTTCTTC